These T cell receptor beta chains were read from a single sample in a study of beta chain features in type 1 diabetes. Assay used: immunoSEQ multiplex PCR; TCRdb lists only in-frame clones, some missing. The sample has 140,000 or so clones, 9.2% seen once. Material: central memory CD4+ T cells from blood. Every receptor here comes from a man aged 18-30 years in good health. Both conserved end residues are part of each CDR3. A D gene is named only where the DNA matches it firmly.

d_call j_call v_call cdr3_aa
TRBD1 TRBJ2-1 TRBV4-3 CASSQDTRTGGRFF
. TRBJ1-2 TRBV5-4 CASSPNRLSGYTF
. TRBJ2-7 TRBV6-9 CASCRREQYF
. TRBJ2-5 TRBV7-9 CASADQETQYF
TRBD1 TRBJ1-2 TRBV6-5 CASSYTGQVYGYTF
TRBD2 TRBJ2-5 TRBV6-5 CASRWTSGVETQYF
TRBD1 TRBJ2-3 TRBV5-1 CASSMRQGYTDTQYF
. TRBJ1-1 TRBV29-1 CSVDRQSNTEAFF
TRBD1 TRBJ1-2 TRBV6-1 CASTDRGLANYGYTF
. TRBJ2-7 TRBV4-1 CASSQVTVSYEQYF
TRBD2 TRBJ2-1 TRBV15 CATRMGGTSGNNEQFF
. TRBJ1-1 TRBV27 CASSLVGGMNTEAFF
. TRBJ2-7 TRBV19 CASSRDISYEQYF
TRBD1 TRBJ1-6 TRBV6-6 CASSFDRVSYNSPLHF
. TRBJ1-3 TRBV7-9 CASSHRAGTPDSGNTIYF
. TRBJ2-3 TRBV7-2 CASSLPEGLYTDTQYF
TRBD1 TRBJ2-7 TRBV4-3 CASSPRDRGSYEQYF
. TRBJ1-1 TRBV5-6 CASSGFRTSYVNTEAFF
TRBD1 TRBJ2-4 TRBV5-1 CASSLSGTGINIQYF
TRBD1 TRBJ2-4 TRBV5-1 CASSLFEGANIQYF
TRBD1 TRBJ1-5 TRBV7-8 CASIRDRVYDANQPQHF
TRBD2 TRBJ2-3 TRBV9 CASSVAGGSTDTQYF
. TRBJ1-4 TRBV19 CASSIMAGQNEKLFF
TRBD2 TRBJ2-5 TRBV4-3 CASSRTAGGGAETQYF